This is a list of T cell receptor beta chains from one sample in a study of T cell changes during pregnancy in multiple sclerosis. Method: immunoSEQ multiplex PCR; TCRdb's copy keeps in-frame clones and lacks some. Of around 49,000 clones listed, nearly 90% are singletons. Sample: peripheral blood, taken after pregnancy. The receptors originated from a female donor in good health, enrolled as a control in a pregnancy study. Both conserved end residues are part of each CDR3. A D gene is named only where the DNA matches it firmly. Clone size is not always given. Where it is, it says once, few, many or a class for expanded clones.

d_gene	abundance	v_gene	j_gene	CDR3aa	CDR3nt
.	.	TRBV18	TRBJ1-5	CASSSGTPRGNQPQHF	TGTGCCAGCTCGTCTGGGACACCCCGGGGCAATCAGCCCCAGCATTTT
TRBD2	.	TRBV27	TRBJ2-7	CASSLSRGGGLAASYEQYF	TGTGCCAGCAGTTTATCGAGAGGGGGGGGACTAGCGGCCTCCTACGAGCAGTACTTC
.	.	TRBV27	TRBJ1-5	CASGPMEQPQHF	TGTGCCAGCGGGCCCATGGAACAGCCCCAGCATTTT
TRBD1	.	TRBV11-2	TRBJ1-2	CASSPDRGYTF	TGTGCCAGCAGCCCCGACAGGGGTTACACCTTC
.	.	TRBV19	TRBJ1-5	CASSIQGSYSNQPQHF	TGTGCCAGTAGTATCCAGGGAAGCTATAGCAATCAGCCCCAGCATTTT
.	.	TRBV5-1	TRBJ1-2	CASSLERGEHGYTF	TGCGCCAGCAGCTTGGAACGGGGAGAACATGGCTACACCTTC
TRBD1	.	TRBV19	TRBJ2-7	CASRLQGSYEQYF	TGTGCCAGTAGATTACAGGGGTCCTACGAGCAGTACTTC
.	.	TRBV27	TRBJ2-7	CASTSTRGEQYF	TGTGCCAGCACGTCGACCCGGGGGGAGCAGTACTTC
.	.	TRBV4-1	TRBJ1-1	CAARSREITEAFF	TGCGCAGCAAGATCTCGGGAAATCACTGAAGCTTTCTTT
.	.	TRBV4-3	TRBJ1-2	CASSQDRSYGYTF	TGCGCCAGCAGCCAAGATAGGAGCTATGGCTACACCTTC
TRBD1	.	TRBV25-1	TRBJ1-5	CASRGTGGGQPQHF	TGTGCCAGCAGGGGGACAGGAGGAGGTCAGCCCCAGCATTTT
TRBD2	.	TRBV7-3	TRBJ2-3	CASSPGGAVSTDTQYF	TGTGCCAGCAGCCCCGGGGGGGCAGTTAGTACAGATACGCAGTATTTT
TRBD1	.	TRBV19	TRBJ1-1	CASSIDIGGGRNTEAFF	TGTGCCAGTAGTATAGATATAGGGGGCGGCAGGAACACTGAAGCTTTCTTT
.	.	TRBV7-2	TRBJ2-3	CASSLFAGGSTDTQYF	TGTGCCAGCAGCTTATTCGCAGGAGGAAGCACAGATACGCAGTATTTT
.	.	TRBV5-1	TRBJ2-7	CASSLERGTYEQYF	TGCGCCAGCAGCTTGGAACGCGGCACCTACGAGCAGTACTTC
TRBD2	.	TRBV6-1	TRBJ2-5	CASSDRAGTLRDF	TGTGCCAGCAGTGATCGAGCGGGGACCCTCCGGGACTTC
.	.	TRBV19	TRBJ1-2	CASADSPYGYTF	TGTGCCAGCGCAGACAGCCCCTATGGCTACACCTTC
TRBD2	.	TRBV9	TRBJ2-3	CASSVEAGGFTDTQYF	TGTGCCAGCAGCGTAGAAGCGGGGGGGTTCACAGATACGCAGTATTTT
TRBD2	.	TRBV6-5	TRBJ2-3	CASSSGASGGADTQYF	TGTGCCAGCAGTTCGGGGGCTAGCGGGGGTGCAGATACGCAGTATTTT
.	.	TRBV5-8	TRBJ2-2	CASSLFLANPGELFF	TGTGCCAGCAGCTTGTTCTTAGCGAATCCCGGGGAGCTGTTTTTT
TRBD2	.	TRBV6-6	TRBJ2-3	CASRTWGGADTQYF	TGTGCCAGCAGAACCTGGGGGGGAGCAGATACGCAGTATTTT
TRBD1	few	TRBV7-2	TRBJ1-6	CASRPPGGNSPLHF	TGTGCCAGCCGTCCTCCAGGGGGTAATTCACCCCTCCACTTT
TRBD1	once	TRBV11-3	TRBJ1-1	CASSPGTGRGSEAFF	TGTGCCAGCAGCCCAGGGACAGGCCGCGGCTCTGAAGCTTTCTTT
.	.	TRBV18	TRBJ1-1	CASSPRDEAFF	TGTGCCAGCTCACCCCGGGATGAAGCTTTCTTT
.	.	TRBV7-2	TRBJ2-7	CASSLDYSYEQYF	TGTGCCAGCAGCTTAGATTACTCCTACGAGCAGTACTTC
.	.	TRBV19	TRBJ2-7	CASSNEPPGQLSYEQYF	TGTGCCAGTAGCAACGAACCCCCCGGACAGCTCTCCTACGAGCAGTACTTC
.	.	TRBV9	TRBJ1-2	CAVKSAMRYTF	TGTGCCGTCAAAAGCGCCATGCGCTACACCTTC
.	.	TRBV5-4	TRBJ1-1	CANQTVLNTEAFF	TGTGCCAACCAGACAGTTCTGAACACTGAAGCTTTCTTT
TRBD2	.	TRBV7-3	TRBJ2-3	CASSQGLVVDTQYF	TGTGCCAGCAGCCAGGGACTAGTGGTAGATACGCAGTATTTT
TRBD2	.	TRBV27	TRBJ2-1	CASSAGTSGAGEQFF	TGTGCCAGCAGTGCCGGGACTAGCGGGGCTGGTGAGCAGTTCTTC
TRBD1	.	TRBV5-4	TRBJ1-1	CASSDRGTTTEAFF	TGTGCCAGCAGCGACAGGGGGACAACCACTGAAGCTTTCTTT
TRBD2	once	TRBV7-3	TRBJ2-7	CASSSTGTTSYEQYF	TGTGCCAGCAGCTCCACCGGGACTACCTCCTACGAGCAGTACTTC
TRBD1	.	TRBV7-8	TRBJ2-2	CASISGLGQTTGELFF	TGTGCCAGCATCTCCGGGTTGGGACAGACCACCGGGGAGCTGTTTTTT
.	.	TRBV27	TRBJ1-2	CASSRTANYGYTF	TGTGCCAGCAGTCGGACAGCTAACTATGGCTACACCTTC
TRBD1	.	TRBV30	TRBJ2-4	CAWSGQGDIQYF	TGTGCCTGGAGTGGACAGGGAGACATTCAGTACTTC
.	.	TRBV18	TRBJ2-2	CASSLLEGAGTTGELFF	TGTGCCAGCTCACTACTCGAGGGCGCGGGGACCACCGGGGAGCTGTTTTTT
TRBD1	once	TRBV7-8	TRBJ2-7	CASSFRDRGHYEQYF	TGTGCCAGCAGCTTTCGGGACAGGGGACATTACGAGCAGTACTTC
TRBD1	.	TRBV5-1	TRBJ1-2	CASSMTGNYGYTF	TGCGCCAGCAGCATGACAGGGAACTATGGCTACACCTTC
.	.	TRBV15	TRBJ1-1	CATGGETEAFF	TGTGCCACAGGGGGAGAGACTGAAGCTTTCTTT
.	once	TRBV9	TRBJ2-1	CASTSSEPYNEQFF	TGTGCCAGCACATCTAGCGAACCCTACAATGAGCAGTTCTTC
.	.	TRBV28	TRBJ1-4	CASSPTRGGLFF	TGTGCCAGCAGTCCCACGCGAGGGGGACTGTTTTTT
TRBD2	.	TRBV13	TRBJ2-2	CASSLSSGGARVGELFF	TGTGCCAGCAGCTTGAGTAGCGGGGGGGCCCGCGTCGGGGAGCTGTTTTTT
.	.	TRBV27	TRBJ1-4	CASSLQVAEKLFF	TGTGCCAGCAGTTTACAGGTTGCTGAAAAACTGTTTTTT
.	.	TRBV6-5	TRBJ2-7	CASSHRGIGEQYF	TGTGCCAGCAGCCACCGGGGGATCGGCGAGCAGTACTTC
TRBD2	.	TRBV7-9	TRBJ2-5	CASSSSSGGDRETQYF	TGTGCCAGCAGCTCATCTAGCGGGGGGGACCGGGAGACCCAGTACTTC
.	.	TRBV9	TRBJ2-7	CASSEGDSSYEQYF	TGTGCCAGCAGCGAAGGCGACTCCTCCTACGAGCAGTACTTC
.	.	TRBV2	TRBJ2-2	CASSEVRVGSGELFF	TGTGCCAGCAGTGAAGTCAGGGTGGGATCCGGGGAGCTGTTTTTT
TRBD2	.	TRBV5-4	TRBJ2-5	CASTTGGPSGAQETQYF	TGTGCCAGCACCACGGGGGGTCCTAGCGGGGCCCAAGAGACCCAGTACTTC
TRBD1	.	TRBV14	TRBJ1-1	CASSQRTGVGTEAFF	TGTGCCAGCAGCCAAAGAACAGGGGTGGGCACTGAAGCTTTCTTT
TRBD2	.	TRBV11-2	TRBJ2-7	CASSPTSGSTYEQYF	TGTGCCAGCAGTCCGACTAGCGGGAGTACCTACGAGCAGTACTTC
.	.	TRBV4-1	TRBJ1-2	CASSLEGGFNYGYTF	TGCGCCAGCAGCCTTGAAGGGGGTTTCAACTATGGCTACACCTTC
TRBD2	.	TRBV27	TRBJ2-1	CASSLPRVAGGINEQFF	TGTGCCAGCAGTTTACCTCGCGTAGCGGGAGGGATCAATGAGCAGTTCTTC
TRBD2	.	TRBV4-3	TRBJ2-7	CASSQGTSGIYEQYF	TGCGCCAGCAGCCAAGGGACTAGCGGTATCTACGAGCAGTACTTC
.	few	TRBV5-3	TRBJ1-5	CARRRGQSNQPQHF	TGTGCCAGAAGACGAGGACAGTCTAATCAGCCCCAGCATTTT